The clone carrying this T cell receptor beta chain was detected once. Antigen: not known. Germline CDR1 and CDR2: SGHDT and YYEEEE. The CDR3 is made up of 16 amino acids. V was cut by 4 bases and J by 7 bases, with 18 bases left in between. The assay was immunoSEQ multiplex PCR, and TCRdb's table has in-frame clones only and misses some. The sample has 85,000 or so clones; about 85% are singletons. This record comes from a study of cytotoxic CD8 clonotypes in ibrutinib-treated CLL. About the research overall: Partial responses totalled 24 and complete responses 2; after median around 72 months, roughly 14 remained remitted and approximately twelve progressed. Findings and caveats of the study: At baseline, clonality was higher than in age-matched healthy donors and correlated with CD8+ counts. Increased clonality at ibrutinib response gave way to a return toward baseline at progression.

This chain uses TRBV5-6 with TRBJ1-6; maybe TRBD1 (6 bases). The material was PBMCs, obtained after 12 months of ibrutinib treatment. The sequence was obtained from a human donor with chronic lymphocytic leukemia. CDR3 nucleotides: TGTGCCAGCAGCGGGGGGGCGGGGAGCGTGAATTCACCCCTCCACTTT. This encodes CASSGGAGSVNSPLHF.